This T cell receptor beta chain was obtained from a study of metastatic and nonmetastatic thyroid tumors (dated by TCRdb to the early 2020s). Some background on the complete study: Repertoires from peripheral blood and from tumor or nodule tissue samples of malignant and benign thyroid patients were compared.

Before undergoing thyroid surgery, none of the patients had been given any kind of treatment. Using T-cell receptor beta sequencing, the researchers looked back retrospectively at clinical samples from patients, gathered between about 2011 and 2018. The library relied on PCR. The instrument given in TCRdb is Illumina HiSeq 4000. High-throughput sequencing was used to profile the TCR beta-chain CDR3 region of every patient. In the authors' own workflow: The researchers built a classifier to tell apart papillary thyroid cancer patients with distant metastasis, based on CDR3 differences among clinicopathological groups. The Shannon index was used to assess repertoire diversity, and the Morisita-Horn index was used to assess tumor-blood repertoire similarity. The public reads were run again by TCRdb, first through fastp at Q25 and then through MiXCR, and only productive beta chains were kept. It is TCRdb's table, rather than the study itself, that gives the V and J calls and clone size. In all, the sample holds around 34,000 clones, and about a fifth of those were seen once. The ten biggest clones cover around 3% of the sample.

Of note for this clone: No antigen is known for it. No clone much larger than this one lies a single base away; base qualities are absent.

Summary of the overall study and its limitations: In both blood and tumor samples, TCR beta diversity was reported to be significantly higher in malignant tumors than in benign nodules.

For this chain, trimming is 0 bases at the V end and 2 bases at the J end, and the number of junction bases without a gene match is 6. There are 16 amino acids in the CDR3, from cysteine to phenylalanine inclusive. Only the CDR3 part of the read is kept: 48 bases, read in frame from the first base. Via the germline V gene, CDR1 is SGHTA and CDR2 FQGNSA. The origin of this receptor is a male donor with papillary thyroid cancer or a benign thyroid nodule (not recorded which). Some clones in this sample may be carry-over from other donors' samples. Sequencing input: tumor tissue. The sequence links TRBV7-2 to TRBJ1-2; 7 nucleotides in the junction match TRBD1. The sequenced DNA is TGTGCCAGCAGCTTAGCCGGTTACAGGGGAAACTATGGCTACACCTTC. It translates to CASSLAGYRGNYGYTF.